This entry concerns a single T cell receptor (beta chain). There is no known antigen for this receptor. Base qualities are not recorded, but no much larger clone differs from it by a single base. Trimming costs V 7 bases and J 2 bases, and their ends lie 9 bases apart. From the cysteine up to the phenylalanine, the CDR3 has a length of 13 residues. The read is trimmed to its CDR3 DNA, 39 bases read in frame from base 1. Via the germline V gene, CDR1 is SGHRS and CDR2 YFSETQ. The Qiagen DNeasy kit was used to extract genomic DNA both from unsorted PBMCs and from the negatively selected CD4+ and CD8+ fractions. Amplification of TCR beta CDR3 regions was done by immunoSEQ multiplex PCR with primers that anneal to V and J segments. A synthetic immune receptor repertoire was used to minimize amplification bias, and any residual bias was removed computationally once sequencing was done. The source study handled its data this way. Repertoire diversity was quantified as the Shannon entropy index using custom Python scripts. Unsorted, CD4+ and CD8+ repertoires were analyzed separately, except for combined analyses in which CD4+ and CD8+ sequences were merged in silico. A clone counted as expanded when the clone's frequency after treatment rose at least 2-fold relative to C1D1, and clones undetected at baseline were given a pseudocount of 0.5. Singleton clones were defined as clones with 0 or 1 copy at C1D1, and non-singleton clones were defined as clones with 2 or more copies. By matching protein sequences in sorted samples from the same patient, clones expanded in unsorted samples were annotated as CD4+, CD8+ or unknown. Wilcoxon tests on paired samples were used to test diversity changes from C1D1 to C4D1. Drawn from immuneACCESS, this table holds only the in-frame rearrangements with V and J called that TCRdb kept. Clones are partly lost; checked studies trace under half to an unresolved V gene and leave the rest unexplained. Clone size and V and J calls were adopted from that table, with D and trimming inferred from the DNA. The sample profile shows some 8,900 clones; roughly 82% of them were found once. The ten largest clonotypes hold 45% to 50% of the sample.

This sample was included in a study of PD-1 blockade in classical Hodgkin lymphoma (dated by TCRdb to about 2020). Regarding the study in general: Nivolumab dosing was 3 mg/kg intravenously every 2 weeks, continuing until either disease progression or unacceptable toxicity. To define a peripheral blood immune signature of response to PD-1 blockade in classical Hodgkin lymphoma, the study combined TCR beta sequencing with CyTOF.

According to the study, the label for this sample's time point signals: cycle 4 day 1 (C4D1), after 6 weeks of nivolumab. Every trial patient had relapsed after autologous stem cell transplantation, and cohorts A, B and C differed in prior brentuximab vedotin exposure. The trial cohort included 55 to 65 patients with relapsed/refractory classical Hodgkin lymphoma, and each patient had a best overall response of complete response, partial response or progressive disease. In the multi-cohort phase II CheckMate 205 trial, trial patients received single-agent nivolumab. An independent review committee assessed best overall response by applying the 2007 International Working Group response criteria. Trial PBMCs were obtained immediately prior to nivolumab initiation (C1D1) and on therapy at cycle 2 day 1 and cycle 4 day 1. After peripheral blood was drawn into 8 mL Vacutainer Cell Preparation Tubes, PBMCs were isolated by centrifugation and then cryopreserved.

What the research found in general, with its limitations: A significant rise by C4D1 was seen in CD4+ but not CD8+ TCR diversity (p=0.0027 vs p=0.16), with the rise being most apparent in complete responders (p=0.02). Baseline TCR diversity was reported as lower in newly diagnosed patients than in healthy donors, and lower still in relapsed/refractory patients. Patients starting nivolumab less than 1 year after ASCT had lower diversity and were excluded from later analyses to avoid confounding by immune reconstitution. Trial patients with a complete response had baseline diversity similar to that of newly diagnosed patients, while partial responders and progressors had significantly lower diversity. The study was restricted to a single clinical trial cohort, and the causes of repertoire differences, possibly disease activity or prior therapy, were left undefined.

Sequenced here: peripheral blood mononuclear cells (PBMCs), sampled before the fourth cycle of nivolumab. The clonotype originates from a human donor with classical Hodgkin lymphoma. The sequence links TRBV5-1 to TRBJ2-2; the D gene is perhaps TRBD2, from 7 matching bases. The nucleotide sequence is TGCGCCAGCGCGGGGGCTAACACCGGGGAGCTGTTTTTT. Its translation is CASAGANTGELFF. Beyond the CDR3, the reference TRBV5-1 and TRBJ2-2 genes provide the residues; the full variable domain reads: KAGVTQTPRYLIKTRGQQVTLSCSPISGHRSVSWYQQTPGQGLQFLFEYFSETQRNKGNFPGRFSGRQFSNSRSEMNVSTLELGDSALYLCASAGANTGELFFGEGSRLTVL.